This TCR beta chain is drawn from a study of blood T cells in healthy people across ages (dated by TCRdb to the mid-2010s). About the investigation overall: In model experiments, template switching captured about one uniquely barcoded TCR beta cDNA molecule for every two T cells. Using deep sequencing normalized with unique cDNA molecular identifiers, the study measured how TCR beta repertoire diversity changes with age. Four age groups were formed from the donors: young (average 16 years), middle-aged (around 37), aged (62) and long-lived (around 80). Two additional independent replicas of 1 million unique cDNA reads from the same blood draw were analyzed for two donors (one aged 18 to 30 and one aged 80 or older).

This clonotype showed up just a few times. What antigen it recognizes has not been identified. Base-call qualities are not available, and no considerably larger clone is one nucleotide away. Systemically healthy Caucasian individuals from Russia, some 38 in total and aged about 6 to 100 years, were included as donors. Each donor gave roughly 9 milliliters of peripheral blood, drawn into EDTA-treated Vacutainer tubes. Ficoll-Paque density-gradient centrifugation was used to isolate PBMCs, with at least 6.5 million per sample. Total RNA, at least 6 micrograms per sample, was extracted from PBMCs with Trizol reagent. The percentages of naive CD45RAhigh/CD27high T cells were determined by flow cytometry on a PBMC aliquot from every donor. The library was prepared using 5' RACE. TCRdb names Illumina HiSeq 2500 as the instrument used. A second PCR of about 7 to 12 cycles was performed with a sample-barcoded 5' primer and a J-beta primer mix. A unique molecular identifier was introduced onto each TCR beta cDNA molecule by a template-switch 5' adaptor carrying 12 random nucleotides. Each sample yielded at least 2.5 million CDR3-containing paired-end reads. All of the RNA was converted into first-strand cDNA using the Mint cDNA synthesis kit, with a TRBC-specific oligonucleotide serving as the primer. Following uracil-DNA glycosylase treatment, all cDNA underwent a first 18-cycle PCR with the universal primers M1SS and BC2_uni_R. The paper's processing steps were these. For normalization, 1 million high-quality reads, each with a distinct molecular identifier, were randomly selected from each sample. Instead of being binned into consensus sequences, reads with shared molecular identifiers were discarded. MiTCR, with a Q25 quality threshold and the strictest error-elimination algorithm, was used for CDR3 identification, clonotype clustering and error correction. Lower-bound total TCR beta diversity was estimated with a nonparametric unseen species model using Euler transformation. TCRdb passed the public sequencing reads through fastp at Q25 and MiXCR, retaining productive beta sequences. Rows are combined by CDR3 protein, so each entry shows the most common genes and DNA. These V and J calls originate from TCRdb's pipeline instead of the authors' own analysis. This sample gives approximately 760,000 distinct CDR3 sequences in total; about 25% of them show up just once. The ten largest clonotypes hold 9.4% of the sample.

CDR1 and CDR2, per the germline V gene, are SQVTM and ANQGSEA. Ends trimmed: V by 8 bases, J by 6 bases; bases unmatched to a gene: 11. The CDR3 has 13 amino acids, counting the end cysteine and phenylalanine. Just CDR3 DNA is preserved here, 39 bases in frame from base 1. The investigation overall reported the following: As age increased, observed TCR beta diversity per million T cells dropped in a roughly linear way, and a significant reduction was already evident by age 40. Since profiling was done on bulk unsorted PBMCs, naive and antigen-experienced compartments could not be conclusively compared. Estimates of total diversity based on one million sequenced T cells were regarded as lower bounds and as underestimates. Compared with the aged group, more naive CD4+ T cells, fewer expanded clones and increased TCR diversity were shown by the long-lived group, suggesting age selection. The CMV infection status of donors was not known, potentially confounding age-related changes in expanded clonotypes. The percentage of naive T cells measured by flow cytometry correlated strongly with observed TCR beta diversity.

The data also belong to a second study, concerning T cells of mothers and their children. According to the second study: Nine systemically healthy Caucasian individuals, comprising three mothers and their six children, were included as donors. cDNA synthesis consumed the entire amount of extracted RNA, loaded at around 1.5 ug RNA in each 15 ul reaction. In the second PCR, the M1S primer introduced both the sample barcodes and 2-4 random nucleotides. Over 8.5 million TCR beta CDR3 reads came from each mother, compared with around 3 million reads from each child. In both related and unrelated pairs, thymic selection shapes the output of TCR recombination in a similar way, with inherited differences having only a minor effect. Related mother-child pairs always showed normalized repertoire overlap that was slightly higher than in unrelated mother-child pairs, though the difference was never significant. Persistent microchimeric T cell clones were not detected, at a sensitivity of approximately 93 clones per million clonotypes. In the study, deep NGS was used to compare the TCR beta repertoires of mothers and children, and features distinguishing related mother-child pairs from unrelated individuals were sought. Mothers averaged roughly 40 +/- 4 years of age and children averaged roughly 12 +/- 4 years. Libraries were sequenced on Illumina HiSeq 2000 with 100+100 nt paired-end reads after adapter ligation with NEBNext reagents. To prevent cross-contamination, the mother and child libraries were prepared a month apart and were sequenced in separate runs. Between roughly 500,000 and 2,100,000 distinct TCR beta clonotypes were identified per donor. Naive TCR beta clonotypes were estimated from low-frequency clonotypes matched to each donor's FACS-determined naive share, without sorting.

Sequenced input: blood. The rearranged segments are TRBV29-1 and TRBJ1-1; the junction holds 8 bases that match TRBD1. This clonotype was obtained from a boy aged 5-17 years in good health. The CDR3 here reads CSTRRTGPAEAFF. The DNA sequence is as follows: TGCAGCACCCGTCGGACAGGGCCGGCTGAAGCTTTCTTT.